Presented here are 26 T cell receptor beta chains from one specimen sequenced in a study of cytomegalovirus exposure and HLA in healthy donors (dated by TCRdb to about 2017). Libraries were built with the immunoSEQ multiplex PCR assay. The source is immuneACCESS, and TCRdb retained only in-frame sequences with V and J called. Part of the clones is not carried over; for the studies checked, unresolved V genes explain less than half of this, and the remainder is unexplained. The sample data list roughly 60,000 clones, and just under 95% of these were observed just once. The ten largest clonotypes hold approximately 2.5% of the sample. Sequenced: PBMCs. These receptors were taken from a man aged 18 to 29 in good health and CMV-seronegative.

V gene TRBV6-6 combines with J gene TRBJ2-2; possibly TRBD2 for D (6 bases). The CDR3 spans 14 residues. V was clipped by 8 bases and J by 1 base, with 11 bases between them. Germline-derived CDR1 and CDR2 are MNHNY and SVGAGI (reference sequence). CDR3 residues: CASYGGMNTGELFF. CDR3 nucleotide sequence: TGTGCCAGCTACGGGGGAATGAACACCGGGGAGCTGTTTTTT.

The rearrangement joins TRBV7-9 to TRBJ2-7; TRBD2 agrees at 8 bases. The V gene end was trimmed by 6 bases and the J gene end by 2 bases; junction bases not matched to a gene: 6. This CDR3 is built from 14 residues. CDR1 SEHNR and CDR2 FQNEAQ come from the germline V gene (reference sequence). CDR3 in DNA: TGTGCCAGCAGTTTTAGCGGGGTGACCTACGAGCAGTACTTC. This sequence encodes CASSFSGVTYEQYF.

The chain couples TRBV13 to TRBJ2-1, with D hard to call. Germline-derived CDR1 and CDR2 are PRHDT and FYEKMQ (reference sequence). Trimming removed 3 bases at V and 8 bases at J, with 14 bases between. CDR3 length: 14 residues. DNA for the CDR3: TGTGCCAGCAGCTTCAATGGAGTAGTCGATGAGCAGTTCTTC. It translates to CASSFNGVVDEQFF.

This chain connects TRBV6-5 to TRBJ1-3; 7 bases line up with TRBD1. The CDR3 totals 13 residues. V trimming: 11 bases; J trimming: 3 bases; junction bases outside the gene matches: 7. The germline V gene encodes CDR1 MNHEY and CDR2 SVGAGI. The CDR3 DNA follows: TGTGCCTCCTACAGGGGTTTTGGAAACACCATATATTTT. As protein: CASYRGFGNTIYF.

The V and J genes are TRBV11-1 and TRBJ2-7, with a weak D call TRBD2 (6 bases). The CDR3 contains 16 residues. V lost 2 bases, J lost 1 base, and 15 bases lay in between. Per germline, CDR1 SGHAT and CDR2 FQDESV (reference sequence). The CDR3 region is CASSLTDDSGSYEQYF. The CDR3 DNA is TGTGCCAGCAGCTTAACGGACGATAGCGGATCCTACGAGCAGTACTTC.

The J gene is TRBJ1-1, the V gene TRBV19; possibly TRBD1 for D (6 bases). The V end was cut by 3 bases, the J end by 0 bases, with 11 bases between. The CDR3 sequence is 15 residues long. Germline lookup yields CDR1 LNHDA and CDR2 SQIVND (reference sequence). The CDR3: CASSMGQYMNTEAFF. For the CDR3, the DNA is TGTGCCAGTAGTATGGGACAATATATGAACACTGAAGCTTTCTTT.

The chain couples TRBV18 to TRBJ2-3; the match to TRBD1 covers 9 bases. Germline V CDR1 and CDR2: KGHSH, LQKENI. The CDR3 is made up of 16 amino acids. J lost 5 bases, V lost 2 bases, and 8 bases had no gene match. As DNA, the CDR3 is TGTGCCAGCTCACCAAGCTGGACAGGGGTCCAAGATACGCAGTATTTT. Amino acids: CASSPSWTGVQDTQYF.

The rearrangement uses TRBV29-1 and TRBJ2-4; TRBD1 aligns across 7 bases. Germline CDR1 is SQVTM and CDR2 is ANQGSEA. This CDR3 comprises 14 residues. J lost 0 bases, V lost 3 bases, and 2 bases had no gene match. The CDR3 DNA is TGCAGCGTTGAGGACAGGCTAGCCAAAAACATTCAGTACTTC. It specifies CSVEDRLAKNIQYF.

The J gene is TRBJ1-1, the V gene TRBV10-3; D possibly corresponds to TRBD1 (6 bases). This CDR3 is 12 amino acids long. The V end was cut by 10 bases, the J end by 4 bases, with 13 bases between. CDR1 and CDR2 (germline): ENHRY, SYGVKD. The CDR3: CATRQDTTEAFF. DNA for the CDR3: TGTGCCACTAGACAGGACACCACTGAAGCTTTCTTT.

The chain recombines TRBV19 with TRBJ2-7; 9 bases map to TRBD2. The CDR3 extends over 15 amino acids. Unmatched junction bases numbered 3, after V lost 0 bases and J lost 3 bases. Germline CDR1 LNHDA, CDR2 SQIVND (reference sequence). Here the CDR3 reads CASSIDGTSLYEQYF. The CDR3 region has the DNA TGTGCCAGTAGTATAGACGGGACTAGCCTCTACGAGCAGTACTTC.

CDR3 sequence reads: CASSYDRNQPQHF. The CDR3 DNA reads as TGTGCCAGCTCCTACGACAGAAATCAGCCCCAGCATTTT. The chain employs TRBV18 and TRBJ1-5; D is possibly TRBD1 (5 bases). The CDR3 is made up of 13 amino acids. Germline lookup yields CDR1 KGHSH and CDR2 LQKENI. V was cut by 6 bases and J by 4 bases, with 10 bases left in between.

The chain recombines TRBV5-1 with TRBJ1-2; possibly TRBD1 for D (5 bases). Trimming removed 4 bases at V and 8 bases at J, with 18 bases between. The germline CDR1 and CDR2 sequences are SGHRS and YFSETQ. The CDR3 runs to 14 residues. The CDR3 is CASSLRADGYGYTF. CDR3 nucleotides: TGCGCCAGCAGCCTCAGGGCGGATGGATACGGCTACACCTTC.

The rearrangement uses TRBV7-8 and TRBJ2-2, with 11 bases lining up with TRBD2. The junction had 6 bases not matched to a gene; V was cut back by 4 bases and J by 8 bases. Germline values: CDR1 SGHVS, CDR2 FQNEAQ. The length of the CDR3 is 15 residues. As DNA, the CDR3 is TGTGCCAGCAGCTCCGGGACTAGCGGAAGGGGGGAGCTGTTTTTT. Protein: CASSSGTSGRGELFF. The full variable domain, completed using reference TRBV7-8 and TRBJ2-2, is GAGVSQSPRYKVAKRGQDVALRCDPISGHVSLFWYQQALGQGPEFLTYFQNEAQLDKSGLPSDRFFAERPEGSVSTLKIQRTQQEDSAVYLCASSSGTSGRGELFFGEGSRLTVL.

V is TRBV7-9 and J is TRBJ2-7, with D possibly being TRBD1 (6 bases). The CDR3 totals 13 residues. Trimming stripped 3 bases from V and 3 bases from J, with 9 bases between. Looked up from germline, CDR1 is SEHNR and CDR2 is FQNEAQ (reference sequence). The CDR3 DNA follows: TGTGCCAGCAGCTTTGACAGGAGCTACGAGCAGTACTTC. Translating gives CASSFDRSYEQYF.

The V and J genes are TRBV9 and TRBJ2-7, with 7 bases that match TRBD2. This CDR3 contains 14 residues. The V gene end was trimmed by 0 bases and the J gene end by 3 bases; junction bases not matched to a gene: 3. Germline assignment: CDR1 SGDLS and CDR2 YYNGEE. The CDR3 sequence is CASSVAPSGYEQYF. As DNA, the CDR3 is TGTGCCAGCAGCGTAGCCCCTAGCGGCTACGAGCAGTACTTC.

The gene calls are TRBV21-1 and TRBJ2-5; the table assigns TRBD1, which was not confirmed against the DNA. TRBV21-1 has pseudogene status. This CDR3 is 17 amino acids long. Here the CDR3 DNA reads TGTGCCAGCAGCAAAGAGCTTCGACAGGGGAGGCAAGAGACCCAGTACTTC. This translates into CASSKELRQGRQETQYF.

V and J are TRBV6-7 and TRBJ1-1; maybe TRBD1 (5 bases). TRBV6-7 is annotated as an ORF whose role is uncertain. The CDR3 sequence is 16 residues long. V was clipped by 2 bases and J by 3 bases, with 16 bases between them. For the CDR3, the DNA is TGTGCCAGCAGTTACGAGCGGGGGGGAGGAGACACTGAAGCTTTCTTT. This gives the protein CASSYERGGGDTEAFF.

The chain recombines TRBV14 with TRBJ2-1, with D possibly TRBD2 on 5 matching bases. V shed 0 bases and J shed 5 bases, with 8 bases lying between them. This CDR3 comprises 14 residues. CDR1 is SGHDN, CDR2 FVKESK, per germline. The CDR3 loop reads CASSQDLANNEQFF. The CDR3 DNA reads TGTGCCAGCAGCCAAGATTTAGCGAACAATGAGCAGTTCTTC.

This rearrangement joins TRBV7-6 to TRBJ2-3; TRBD2 might be the D (5 bases). V gave up 7 bases and J gave up 0 bases, with 8 bases separating them. The germline CDR1 and CDR2 sequences are SGHVS and FNYEAQ. The length of the CDR3 is 13 residues. CDR3 bases: TGTGCCAGCACGAGCGGTAGCACAGATACGCAGTATTTT. This codes for CASTSGSTDTQYF.

The chain couples TRBV27 to TRBJ1-1; 8 positions agree with TRBD1. The CDR3 covers 13 residues. Germline V gene sequence: CDR1 MNHEY, CDR2 SMNVEV (reference sequence). V shed 5 bases, J shed 5 bases, and the junction held 4 bases outside the gene matches. CDR3 sequence reads: CASSGRGRTEAFF. The DNA of the CDR3 is TGTGCCAGCAGTGGCAGGGGGCGGACTGAAGCTTTCTTT.

The chain uses TRBV23-1 and TRBJ2-2, with 8 bases that match TRBD2. TRBV23-1 is classed as an ORF, of uncertain function. The CDR3 extends over 18 amino acids. Unmatched junction bases numbered 12, after V lost 0 bases and J lost 6 bases. The CDR3 region has the DNA TGCGCCAGCAGTCAATCCCGCAGGGTAGCGGGATATGCCGGGGAGCTGTTTTTT. Translated: CASSQSRRVAGYAGELFF.

The genes are TRBV7-8 and TRBJ2-1; 7 bases line up with TRBD2. From germline, CDR1 is SGHVS and CDR2 FQNEAQ. J gave up 0 bases and V 7 bases, and 15 bases lay outside the gene matches. The CDR3 contains 18 residues. This CDR3 reads CASTPQTSGIPSYNEQFF. The CDR3 DNA reads TGTGCCAGCACCCCGCAGACGAGCGGGATCCCCTCCTACAATGAGCAGTTCTTC.

The V gene is TRBV4-1, the J gene TRBJ2-7; the match to TRBD2 covers 7 bases. This CDR3 has 17 residues. V dropped 0 bases and J dropped 0; count of bases not matched to a gene: 8. Germline lookup yields CDR1 MGHRA and CDR2 YSYEKL. In DNA form, the CDR3 reads TGCGCCAGCAGCCAAGATGGGAGGGAGGGCTCCTCCTACGAGCAGTACTTC. Translating gives CASSQDGREGSSYEQYF.

The gene calls are TRBV27 and TRBJ1-2; 10 bases match TRBD1. Looked up from germline, CDR1 is MNHEY and CDR2 is SMNVEV (reference sequence). The CDR3 consists of 14 residues. Trimming at V came to 8 bases and at J to 2 bases, leaving 5 bases not matched to a gene. This CDR3 is CASYGGQGNYGYTF. The CDR3 nucleotides read TGTGCCAGCTATGGGGGACAGGGGAACTATGGCTACACCTTC.

The J gene is TRBJ1-1, the V gene TRBV29-1; 8 nucleotides match TRBD1. This CDR3 has 13 amino acids. Germline CDR1 is SQVTM and CDR2 is ANQGSEA. Trimming at V came to 4 bases and at J to 7 bases, leaving 8 bases not matched to a gene. CDR3 residues: CSVATDRGLEAFF. The CDR3 region has the DNA TGCAGCGTTGCCACCGACAGGGGTCTTGAAGCTTTCTTT.

This chain connects TRBV6-5 to TRBJ2-1; 9 nucleotides match TRBD1. This CDR3 has 12 residues. In germline, CDR1 is MNHEY, CDR2 SVGAGI. With V trimmed by 6 bases and J by 9 bases, 3 bases remained unmatched. CDR3 sequence: CASSRDRVEQFF. Written as DNA, the CDR3 is TGTGCCAGCAGCCGGGACAGGGTTGAGCAGTTCTTC.